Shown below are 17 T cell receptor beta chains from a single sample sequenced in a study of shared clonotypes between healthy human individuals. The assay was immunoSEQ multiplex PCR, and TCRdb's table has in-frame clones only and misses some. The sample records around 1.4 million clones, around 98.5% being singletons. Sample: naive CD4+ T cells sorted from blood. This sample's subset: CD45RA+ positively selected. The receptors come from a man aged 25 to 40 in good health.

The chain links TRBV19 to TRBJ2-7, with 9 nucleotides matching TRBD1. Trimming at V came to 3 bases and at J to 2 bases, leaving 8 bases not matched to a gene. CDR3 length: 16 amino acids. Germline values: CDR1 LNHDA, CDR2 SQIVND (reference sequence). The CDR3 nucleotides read TGTGCCAGTAGTATTTATACCGGGACAGGGACCTACGAGCAGTACTTC. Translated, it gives CASSIYTGTGTYEQYF.

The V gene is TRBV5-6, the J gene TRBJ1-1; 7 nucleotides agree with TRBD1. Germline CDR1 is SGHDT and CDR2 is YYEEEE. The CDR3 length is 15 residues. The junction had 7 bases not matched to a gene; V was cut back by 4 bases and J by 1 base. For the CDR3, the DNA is TGTGCCAGCAGCCCAAGACAGGGATGGAACACTGAAGCTTTCTTT. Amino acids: CASSPRQGWNTEAFF.

CDR3 in amino acids: CASSGDRVGRTF. The CDR3 DNA reads as TGTGCCAGCAGTGGGGACAGGGTGGGTAGGACCTTC. This sequence joins TRBV6-1 and TRBJ1-2, with 9 bases aligning to TRBD1. This CDR3 has 12 residues. Germline assignment: CDR1 MNHNS and CDR2 SASEGT. J gave up 14 bases and V 4 bases, and 8 bases lay outside the gene matches.

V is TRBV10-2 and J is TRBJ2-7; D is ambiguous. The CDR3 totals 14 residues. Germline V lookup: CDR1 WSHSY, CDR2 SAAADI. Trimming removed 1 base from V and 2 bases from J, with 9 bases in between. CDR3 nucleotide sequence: TGCGCCAGCAGTGAGTGGCTATCTACCTACGAGCAGTACTTC. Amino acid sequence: CASSEWLSTYEQYF.

The CDR3 DNA follows: TGTGCCAGCTCACGCGACTCTATGCCCTACGAGCAGTACTTC. This encodes CASSRDSMPYEQYF. The genes are TRBV18 and TRBJ2-7; no firm D call. V was trimmed by 4 bases and J by 2 bases, leaving 12 bases between them. Germline assignment: CDR1 KGHSH and CDR2 LQKENI. The CDR3 covers 14 residues.

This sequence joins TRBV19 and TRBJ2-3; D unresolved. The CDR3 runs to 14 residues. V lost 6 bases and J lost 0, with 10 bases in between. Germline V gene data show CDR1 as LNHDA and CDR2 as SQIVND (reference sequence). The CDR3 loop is CASSRTESTDTQYF. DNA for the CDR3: TGTGCCAGTAGCCGGACGGAAAGCACAGATACGCAGTATTTT.

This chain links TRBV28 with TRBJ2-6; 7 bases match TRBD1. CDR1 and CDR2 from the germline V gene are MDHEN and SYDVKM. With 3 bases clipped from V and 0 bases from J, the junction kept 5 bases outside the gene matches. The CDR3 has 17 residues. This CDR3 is CASSFGQVLSGANVLTF. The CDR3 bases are TGTGCCAGCAGTTTCGGACAGGTCCTCTCTGGGGCCAACGTCCTGACTTTC.

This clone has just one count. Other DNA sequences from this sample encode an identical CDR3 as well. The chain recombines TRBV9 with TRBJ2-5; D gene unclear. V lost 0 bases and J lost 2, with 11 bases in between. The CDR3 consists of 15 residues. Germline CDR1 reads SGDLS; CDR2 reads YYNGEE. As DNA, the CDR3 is TGTGCCAGCAGCGTAGAGGCAGGACCTCAAGAGACCCAGTACTTC. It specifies CASSVEAGPQETQYF.

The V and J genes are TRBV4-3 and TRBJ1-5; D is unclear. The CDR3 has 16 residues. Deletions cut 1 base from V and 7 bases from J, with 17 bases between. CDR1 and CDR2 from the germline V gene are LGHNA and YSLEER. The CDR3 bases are TGCGCCAGCAGCCAAGCAATGGGTCCGGGCCTACAGCCCCAGCATTTT. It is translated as CASSQAMGPGLQPQHF.

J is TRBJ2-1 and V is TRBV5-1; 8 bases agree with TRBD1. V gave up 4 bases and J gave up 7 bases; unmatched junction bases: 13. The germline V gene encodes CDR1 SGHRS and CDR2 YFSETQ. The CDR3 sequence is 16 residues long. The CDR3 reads CASSLLETGAVNEQFF. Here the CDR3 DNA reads TGCGCCAGCAGCCTGCTTGAGACAGGGGCTGTAAATGAGCAGTTCTTC.

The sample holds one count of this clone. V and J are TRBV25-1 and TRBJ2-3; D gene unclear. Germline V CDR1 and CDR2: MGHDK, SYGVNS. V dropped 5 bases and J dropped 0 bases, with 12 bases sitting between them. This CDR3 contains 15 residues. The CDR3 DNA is TGTGCCAGCAGTAACTACAGAACTAGCACAGATACGCAGTATTTT. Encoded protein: CASSNYRTSTDTQYF.

The CDR3 is CASSLRDTDRAEAFF. DNA of the CDR3: TGTGCCAGCAGCCTCCGGGACACTGACAGGGCTGAAGCTTTCTTT. This sequence joins TRBV7-8 and TRBJ1-1; 7 bases match TRBD1. The germline V gene has CDR1 SGHVS and CDR2 FQNEAQ. The CDR3 is 15 residues long. Losses at the gene ends were 5 bases for V and 6 bases for J; bases not matched to a gene: 12.

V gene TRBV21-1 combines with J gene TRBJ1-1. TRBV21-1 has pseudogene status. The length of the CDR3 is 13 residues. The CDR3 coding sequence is TGTGCCAGCAGCACGGTTGGAAGGGCTGAAGCTTTCTTT. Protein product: CASSTVGRAEAFF.

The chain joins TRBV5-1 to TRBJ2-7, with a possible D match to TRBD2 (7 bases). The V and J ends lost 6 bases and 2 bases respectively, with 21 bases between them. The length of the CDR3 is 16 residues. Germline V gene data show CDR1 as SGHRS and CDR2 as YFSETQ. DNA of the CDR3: TGCGCCAGCAAACGAGGCGGTCCGGGGGGCCCCTACGAGCAGTACTTC. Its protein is CASKRGGPGGPYEQYF. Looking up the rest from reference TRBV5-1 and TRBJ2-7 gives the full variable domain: KAGVTQTPRYLIKTRGQQVTLSCSPISGHRSVSWYQQTPGQGLQFLFEYFSETQRNKGNFPGRFSGRQFSNSRSEMNVSTLELGDSALYLCASKRGGPGGPYEQYFGPGTRLTVT.

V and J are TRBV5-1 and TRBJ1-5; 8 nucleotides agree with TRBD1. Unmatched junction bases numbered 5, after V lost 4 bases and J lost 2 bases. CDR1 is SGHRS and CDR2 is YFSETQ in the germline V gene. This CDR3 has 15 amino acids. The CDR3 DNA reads TGCGCCAGCAGCCCAACGGGACAGGGCAATCAGCCCCAGCATTTT. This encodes CASSPTGQGNQPQHF.

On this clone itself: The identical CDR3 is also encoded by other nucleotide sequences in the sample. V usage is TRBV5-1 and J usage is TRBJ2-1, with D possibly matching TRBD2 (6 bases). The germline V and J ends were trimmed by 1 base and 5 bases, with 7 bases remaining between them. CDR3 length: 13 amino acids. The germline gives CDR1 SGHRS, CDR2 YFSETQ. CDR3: CASSLRRDNEQFF. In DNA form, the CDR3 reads TGCGCCAGCAGCTTGCGGAGGGACAATGAGCAGTTCTTC.

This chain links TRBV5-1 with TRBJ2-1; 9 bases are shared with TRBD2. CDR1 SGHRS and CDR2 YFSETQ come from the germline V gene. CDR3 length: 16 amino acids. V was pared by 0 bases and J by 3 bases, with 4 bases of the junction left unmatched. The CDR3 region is CASSLVPSGNYNEQFF. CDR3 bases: TGCGCCAGCAGCTTGGTCCCTAGCGGGAACTACAATGAGCAGTTCTTC. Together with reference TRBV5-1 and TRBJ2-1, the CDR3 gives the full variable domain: KAGVTQTPRYLIKTRGQQVTLSCSPISGHRSVSWYQQTPGQGLQFLFEYFSETQRNKGNFPGRFSGRQFSNSRSEMNVSTLELGDSALYLCASSLVPSGNYNEQFFGPGTRLTVL.